This record covers a single T cell receptor beta chain. The target antigen is unknown. This record comes from a study of T cell repertoires and HLA-DP antigens. Study-wide background: Transduced HeLa cells presented HLA-DP to CD4+ T cells. Alloantigens: one with one groove difference and one with around 9 differences versus self.

Trimming shortened V by 2 bases and J by 4 bases, and 3 bases separated the two germline ends. Germline CDR1 SGHTA, CDR2 FQGNSA. The CDR3 spans 11 residues. Pre-culture CD4+ samples were sequenced deeply, targeting 150,000 to 250,000 T cell genomes. Data came from immunoSEQ multiplex PCR; TCRdb stores just in-frame clones and leaves some out. The sample holds around 100,000 clones, about 92% seen once. The sequence was collected from a woman under 30 in good health and CMV-seronegative. Specimen: CD4+ T cells from PBMCs. The chain couples TRBV7-2 to TRBJ2-7; D is undetermined. The CDR3 DNA reads TGTGCCAGCAGCTTAAGTTACGAGCAGTACTTC. This gives the protein CASSLSYEQYF.